Listed below are T cell receptor beta chains from one sample, sequenced in a study of T cells in Graves' hyperthyroidism and ophthalmopathy. TCRdb fed the multiplex PCR reads into MiXCR, producing one record per CDR3 protein. Among about 530,000 distinct CDR3 sequences listed, approximately 17% were seen once. Sequencing used blood. All receptors come from a woman aged 18-29 years with Graves' ophthalmopathy. The CDR3 runs from the conserved cysteine through the conserved F or W. Each record gives: V gene, D gene, clone size, J gene, CDR3 protein, CDR3 DNA. A D gene is named only where the DNA matches it firmly. Clone sizes are given selectively: once, few, many, or a class where the clone is expanded.

TRBV5-1	-	many	TRBJ2-1	CASSLNQGRNTEQFF	TGCGCCAGCAGCTTGAACCAGGGAAGGAATACGGAGCAGTTCTTC
TRBV12-3/TRBV12-4	-	-	TRBJ1-4	CASRPGGGEGQLFF	TGTGCCAGCCGCCCCGGGGGAGGGGAGGGGCAACTGTTTTTT
TRBV5-6	TRBD2	-	TRBJ2-1	CASSLGPSGSGYEQFF	TGTGCCAGCAGCTTGGGTCCTAGCGGGAGCGGCTATGAGCAGTTCTTC
TRBV7-6	-	many	TRBJ1-1	CASSLLVTGPEAFF	TGTGCCAGCAGCTTACTCGTTACAGGACCTGAAGCTTTCTTT
TRBV30	TRBD2	many	TRBJ2-7	CAWSVGTSGYYEQYF	TGTGCCTGGAGTGTAGGGACTAGCGGCTACTACGAGCAGTACTTC
TRBV7-9	TRBD2	few	TRBJ2-1	CASSLLRGGICPQFF	TGTGCCAGCAGCTTATTGCGGGGGGGCATTTGTCCCCAGTTCTTC
TRBV7-2	TRBD1	many	TRBJ1-2	CASTRTGDTYGYTF	TGTGCCAGCACCCGAACAGGGGACACCTATGGCTACACCTTC
TRBV7-9	TRBD1	few	TRBJ1-1	CASSLEGTANTEAFF	TGTGCCAGCAGCTTAGAAGGGACAGCGAACACTGAAGCTTTCTTT
TRBV6-1	TRBD1	-	TRBJ2-7	CASSEVPDRAEQYF	TGTGCCAGCAGTGAGGTCCCGGACAGGGCCGAGCAGTACTTC
TRBV28	-	few	TRBJ1-4	CASRLNNGMYEKLFF	TGTGCCAGCAGATTGAACAACGGAATGTATGAAAAACTGTTTTTT
TRBV5-1	-	-	TRBJ2-5	CASSGAQGPQETQYF	TGCGCCAGCAGCGGTGCACAGGGTCCTCAAGAGACCCAGTACTTC
TRBV30	-	-	TRBJ2-5	CAWSSGRPETQYF	TGTGCCTGGAGTTCCGGCCGCCCAGAGACCCAGTACTTC